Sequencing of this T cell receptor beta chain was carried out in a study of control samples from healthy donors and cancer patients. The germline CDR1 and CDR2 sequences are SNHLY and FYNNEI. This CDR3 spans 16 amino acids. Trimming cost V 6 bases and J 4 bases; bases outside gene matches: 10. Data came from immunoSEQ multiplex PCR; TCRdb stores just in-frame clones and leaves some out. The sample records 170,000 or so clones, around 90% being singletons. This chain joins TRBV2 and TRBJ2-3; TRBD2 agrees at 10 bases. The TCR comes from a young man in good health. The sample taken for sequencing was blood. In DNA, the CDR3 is TGTGCCAGCAGCCCTCTAGCGGGAGTTACCGCAGATACGCAGTATTTT. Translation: CASSPLAGVTADTQYF. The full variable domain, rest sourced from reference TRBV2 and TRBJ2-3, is EPEVTQTPSHQVTQMGQEVILRCVPISNHLYFYWYRQILGQKVEFLVSFYNNEISEKSEIFDDQFSVERPDGSNFTLKIRSTKLEDSAMYFCASSPLAGVTADTQYFGPGTRLTVL.